The sequence of this T cell receptor (beta chain) was determined in a study of blood T cell repertoires in COVID-19. This table comes from immunoSEQ multiplex PCR, and its TCRdb copy is limited to in-frame clones, with some not included. The profile shows around 300,000 clones, around nine tenths of them singletons. Per the germline V gene, CDR1 is SGHNT and CDR2 is YENEEA. J gave up 9 bases and V 1 base, and 11 bases lay outside the gene matches. CDR3 size: 16 residues. All recovered Cohort 3 donors got two negative PCRs, got clearance, or saw symptom resolution. The source material was PBMCs or T cells enriched from blood (not recorded which). The receptor comes from a woman in her 30s who had recovered from COVID-19. This chain joins TRBV11-3 and TRBJ2-1; TRBD2 agrees at 8 bases. DNA for the CDR3: TGTGCCAGCAGCTTAGCGGAGCGGGAGAGCGCTACTGAGCAGTTCTTC. Its translation: CASSLAERESATEQFF.